Each of the 18 T cell receptor beta chains below was sequenced from the same sample in a study of preoperative IRX-2 immunotherapy in early breast cancer (dated by TCRdb to about 2019). Library prep was done by the immunoSEQ multiplex PCR assay. TCRdb stores this immuneACCESS table with in-frame sequences only. Part of the clones is absent; in the studies checked, under half of the shortfall reflects unresolved V genes, and no reason is known for the rest. The sample table lists some 920 clones, around 80% of them with a count of one. Jointly, the top ten make up 20% to 25% of the sample. The treatment or condition label on this specimen signifies: preoperative locoregional IRX-2 cytokine immunotherapy. The material sequenced was tumor tissue, taken before IRX-2 immunotherapy. These receptors were obtained from a human donor with breast cancer.

With regard to this clone: A junction end diverges from the germline sequence, so it may reflect a read error. The V gene is TRBV11-3, the J gene TRBJ1-5; TRBD1 matches 10 bases. The CDR3 covers 19 residues. Germline CDR1 SGHNT, CDR2 YENEEA. This CDR3 reads CASSPEAGTGAYSNQPQHF. The CDR3 nucleotides are TGTGCCAGCAGCCCTGAAGCGGGGACAGGGGCCTATAGCAATCAGCCCCAACATTTT.

CDR3 sequence: CASGGDRGNYGYTF. As DNA, the CDR3 is TGTGCCAGCGGGGGCGACAGGGGGAACTATGGCTACACCTTC. The J gene is TRBJ1-2, the V gene TRBV6-8; 9 bases agree with TRBD1. V lost 8 bases, J lost 2 bases, and 6 bases stayed unmatched. The CDR3 covers 14 residues. Germline V lookup: CDR1 MNHGY, CDR2 SAAAGT.

The J gene is TRBJ1-4, the V gene TRBV15; D perhaps matches TRBD1 (6 bases). The CDR3 is made up of 16 amino acids. Deletions cut 2 bases from V and 0 bases from J, with 10 bases between. Germline loops: CDR1 LNHNV, CDR2 YYDKDF (reference sequence). CDR3 sequence: CATSRRTATTNEKLFF. The CDR3, as DNA: TGTGCCACCAGCAGACGGACAGCTACAACTAATGAAAAACTGTTTTTT.

The CDR3 DNA is TGCGCCAGCAGCTTGGCCGGGGGGGCTGACTATGGCTACACCTTC. Encoded protein: CASSLAGGADYGYTF. V is TRBV5-1 and J is TRBJ1-2; D might be TRBD1 (6 bases). The CDR3 runs 15 residues. Trimming removed 0 bases at V and 3 bases at J, with 12 bases between. CDR1 is SGHRS, CDR2 YFSETQ, per germline.

This clone was recorded a few times. This rearrangement joins TRBV29-1 to TRBJ2-3; TRBD1 matches at 7 bases. CDR1 SQVTM and CDR2 ANQGSEA come from the germline V gene. V was clipped by 3 bases and J by 4 bases; unmatched bases: 1. The CDR3 extends over 12 amino acids. In nucleotides, the CDR3 is TGCAGCGTTGAGCAGGGGGCAGATACGCAGTATTTT. Amino acids: CSVEQGADTQYF.

The V call is TRBV19, the J call TRBJ1-4, with a weak D call TRBD1 (6 bases). The germline gives CDR1 LNHDA, CDR2 SQIVND (reference sequence). V dropped 6 bases and J dropped 2 bases, with 10 bases sitting between them. The CDR3 length is 14 residues. The CDR3 region is CASRGQQTNEKLFF. DNA of the CDR3: TGTGCCAGTAGAGGACAGCAGACTAATGAAAAACTGTTTTTT.

The chain combines TRBV19 with TRBJ2-3; 11 bases map to TRBD2. The CDR3 contains 14 residues. Per the germline V gene, CDR1 is LNHDA and CDR2 is SQIVND (reference sequence). J gave up 5 bases and V 8 bases, and 6 bases lay outside the gene matches. This chain's CDR3 is CASSIAGGQDTQYF. CDR3 bases: TGTGCCAGTTCCATAGCGGGGGGGCAAGATACGCAGTATTTT.

The chain joins TRBV5-1 to TRBJ1-1; TRBD1 aligns across 9 bases. This CDR3 contains 15 residues. CDR1 and CDR2 (germline): SGHRS, YFSETQ. V dropped 4 bases and J dropped 4; count of bases not matched to a gene: 8. The CDR3 is CASSLLSTGGTEAFF. The CDR3 DNA is TGCGCCAGCAGCCTTCTCTCGACAGGGGGCACTGAAGCTTTCTTT.

This clone is large in the sample. This chain links TRBV6-8 with TRBJ1-5, with D uncertain. Germline lookup yields CDR1 MNHGY and CDR2 SAAAGT. The V gene lost 0 bases and the J gene lost 2 bases, with 8 bases spanning the gap. This CDR3 region has 15 residues. The chain's CDR3 is CASSYSNQGNQPQHF. CDR3 nucleotides: TGTGCCAGCAGTTACTCGAATCAGGGCAATCAGCCCCAGCATTTT.

This clone is a singleton in its sample. The chain combines TRBV6-8 with TRBJ1-5; the match to TRBD1 covers 10 bases. Per germline, CDR1 MNHGY and CDR2 SAAAGT. The length of the CDR3 is 15 residues. Losses at the gene ends were 6 bases for V and 2 bases for J; bases not matched to a gene: 4. As DNA, the CDR3 is TGTGCCAGCAGGGCTGGGACAGGGGGCAATCAGCCCCAGCATTTT. Translating gives CASRAGTGGNQPQHF.

This clone was observed once. This rearrangement joins TRBV28 to TRBJ1-1; D is unclear. CDR1 is MDHEN, CDR2 SYDVKM, per germline. Deletions cut 6 bases from V and 3 bases from J, with 8 bases between. The CDR3 consists of 12 residues. The CDR3 is CASRPSYTEAFF. CDR3 nucleotide sequence: TGTGCCAGCAGGCCCTCGTACACTGAAGCTTTCTTT.

This clone has more than one count but fewer than ten. The CDR3 DNA sequence: TGTGCCAGCAGCTTACAGGGCTTCTACAATGAGCAGTTCTTC. Protein product: CASSLQGFYNEQFF. V is TRBV11-3 and J is TRBJ2-1; D may be TRBD1 (5 bases). The CDR3 has 14 amino acids. The V gene's germline CDR1 is SGHNT and CDR2 YENEEA. Trimming took 2 bases from V and 3 from J, leaving 8 bases between them.

The CDR3 DNA is TGTGCCAGCAGGAAGCGTAATCAGCCCCAGCATTTT. Translating it yields CASRKRNQPQHF. The chain couples TRBV28 to TRBJ1-5; D is unresolved. CDR1 MDHEN and CDR2 SYDVKM come from the germline V gene. With 6 bases removed from V and 4 bases from J, the gap between germline ends came to 7 bases. The CDR3 consists of 12 residues. The full variable domain, in which reference TRBV28 and TRBJ1-5 provide the parts outside the CDR3, is DVKVTQSSRYLVKRTGEKVFLECVQDMDHENMFWYRQDPGLGLRLIYFSYDVKMKEKGDIPEGYSVSREKKERFSLILESASTNQTSMYLCASRKRNQPQHFGDGTRLSIL.

This sequence joins TRBV7-1 and TRBJ2-2; no clear D gene. TRBV7-1 is identified as an open reading frame with a role that is uncertain. The ends were cut back, 5 bases at V and 6 bases at J, with 19 bases in the middle. The CDR3 sequence is 16 residues long. The CDR3 sequence is CASSIGPLGLAGELFF. CDR3 nucleotides: TGTGCCAGCAGCATCGGCCCGTTGGGTTTAGCCGGGGAGCTGTTTTTT.

This chain joins TRBV5-1 and TRBJ1-2; the match to TRBD1 covers 7 bases. Losses at the gene ends were 3 bases for V and 8 bases for J; bases not matched to a gene: 16. Germline V gene lookup returns CDR1 SGHRS and CDR2 YFSETQ. CDR3 length: 16 residues. For the CDR3, the DNA is TGCGCCAGCAGCTGGGGCTCCCTTGACAGGGCCGGGGGCTACACCTTC. Protein sequence: CASSWGSLDRAGGYTF.

This clone was recorded only once. As DNA, the CDR3 is TGTGCCAGCAGTTTGAACCCAGCCTACGAGCAGTACTTC. Translated, it gives CASSLNPAYEQYF. The chain has TRBV28 and TRBJ2-7; no firm D call. Trimming shortened V by 3 bases and J by 2 bases, and 8 bases separated the two germline ends. The CDR3 sequence is 13 residues long. CDR1 is MDHEN, CDR2 SYDVKM, per germline. Full variable domain (outside the CDR3, taken from reference TRBV28 and TRBJ2-7): DVKVTQSSRYLVKRTGEKVFLECVQDMDHENMFWYRQDPGLGLRLIYFSYDVKMKEKGDIPEGYSVSREKKERFSLILESASTNQTSMYLCASSLNPAYEQYFGPGTRLTVT.

V gene TRBV5-1 combines with J gene TRBJ2-1, with D perhaps matching TRBD2 (6 bases). The CDR3 covers 14 residues. Germline-derived CDR1 and CDR2 are SGHRS and YFSETQ. V lost 0 bases, J lost 4 bases, and 8 bases lay in between. CDR3 region: CASSLGGIYNEQFF. The CDR3 coding sequence is TGCGCCAGCAGCTTGGGCGGGATTTACAATGAGCAGTTCTTC.

The chain employs TRBV7-2 and TRBJ2-3; a weak D match, TRBD2 (5 bases). From germline, CDR1 is SGHTA and CDR2 FQGNSA. The length of the CDR3 is 14 residues. V was trimmed by 5 bases and J by 5 bases, leaving 14 bases between them. DNA of the CDR3: TGTGCCAGCAGCCCGAGGGATATCGGAGATACGCAGTATTTT. Translated, it gives CASSPRDIGDTQYF.